The present T cell receptor beta chain was sequenced within a study of blood T cell repertoires in COVID-19. Across the study: From T cells, B-cell-depleted T cells, or PBMCs came the material, which was cDNA or gDNA.

The authors' processing: Amplification from reference gene primers served as the basis for estimated nucleated cell counts. The table came from immunoSEQ multiplex PCR; TCRdb's copy has only in-frame clones and leaves some out. V and J calls and clone size follow that table, whereas D and trimming were derived from the DNA. The table has more than 200,000 clones, about 90% seen once. Study members were between about 18 and 100 years old and lived in approximately 25 US regions. Cohort 3 donors were reported recovered after two negative PCRs, clearance, or symptom resolution. The specimen sequenced was PBMCs or T cells enriched from blood (not recorded which). This TCR derives from a woman younger than 35 who had recovered from COVID-19.

The CDR3 spells CASSPGRGHTEAFF. CDR3 nucleotides: TGTGCCAGCAGCCCAGGGAGGGGTCACACTGAAGCTTTCTTT. This chain uses TRBV21-1 with TRBJ1-1. TRBV21-1 has pseudogene status. There are 14 residues in the CDR3.